The T cell receptor beta chain under discussion was sequenced for a study of tumor and adjacent non-tumor tissue in lung cancer. As for the study in general: The cohort had around eleven adenocarcinoma, a couple of squamous cell and 1 small cell patients. Approximately 4 million productive TCRbeta reads were obtained per sample on average.

Per germline, CDR1 MNHEY and CDR2 SVGEGT. There are 13 residues in the CDR3. After removal of 5 bases from V and 13 bases from J, the junction contained 13 bases not matched to a gene. Findings and limits, study-wide: Tumor TCR diversity, when higher, was linked to shorter survival.

The library came from three nested PCR rounds adapted from ARM-PCR protocols. A single record per CDR3 protein comes from TCRdb applying MiXCR to the multiplex PCR reads. The sample consists of roughly 81,000 distinct CDR3 sequences, roughly 75% of them appearing once. This sample's RNA came from whole unsorted tissue. Donors were chemotherapy-naive, newly diagnosed lung cancer surgical patients in China, August–late 2014. Comment on this clonotype: Its cognate antigen is unknown.

Sequencing was carried out using lung tumor tissue. This chain joins TRBV6-2 or TRBV6-3 and TRBJ2-7; 8 nucleotides agree with TRBD2. This clonotype originated in a woman in her seventies with non-small cell lung cancer. CDR3: CASSPPAGVDQYF. In nucleotides, the CDR3 is TGTGCCAGCAGTCCACCAGCGGGAGTCGATCAATACTTC.